This is a list of T cell receptor beta chains from one sample in a study of blood T cell repertoires in COVID-19. The data were produced by immunoSEQ multiplex PCR, yet TCRdb's version contains in-frame clones alone and is incomplete. The sample holds 20,000 to 25,000 clones, 65% to 90% seen once. The sequenced sample consisted of peripheral blood. Receptors were obtained from a man between 65 and 85 years old with acute or convalescent COVID-19. Both conserved end residues are part of each CDR3. The order of the fields is D gene, J gene, clone size, V gene, CDR3 DNA, CDR3 protein. D genes are given only for firm matches. Clone size is not always given. Where it is, it says once, few, many or a class for expanded clones.

d_gene: TRBD1
j_gene: TRBJ2-7
abundance: few
v_gene: TRBV10-3
CDR3nt: TGTGCCATCAGTGAGTCCGGTCGCGGGACAGGATCCTACGAGCAGTACTTC
CDR3aa: CAISESGRGTGSYEQYF

d_gene: TRBD1
j_gene: TRBJ1-6
abundance: -
v_gene: TRBV18
CDR3nt: TGTGCCAGCTCACCACAGGGACAGGGCCAATTCACCCTCCACTTT
CDR3aa: CASSPQGQGQFTLHF

d_gene: TRBD1
j_gene: TRBJ2-7
abundance: large
v_gene: TRBV7-6
CDR3nt: TGTGCCAGCAGCTTACCGGACCGGGACAGCTCCTACGAGCAGTACTTC
CDR3aa: CASSLPDRDSSYEQYF

d_gene: -
j_gene: TRBJ2-1
abundance: few
v_gene: TRBV3-1/TRBV3-2
CDR3nt: TGTGCCAGCAGCCCGCAGGGGAGCTCCTACAATGAGCAGTTCTTC
CDR3aa: CASSPQGSSYNEQFF

d_gene: TRBD1
j_gene: TRBJ2-3
abundance: -
v_gene: TRBV7-8
CDR3nt: TGTGCCAGCAGCTTACCGACAGGGGGCAGTACAGATACGCAGTATTTT
CDR3aa: CASSLPTGGSTDTQYF

d_gene: TRBD1
j_gene: TRBJ1-2
abundance: -
v_gene: TRBV7-2
CDR3nt: TGTGCCAGCAGCTTAGGGAGGACAGGGGCAGGAGGCTACACCTTC
CDR3aa: CASSLGRTGAGGYTF

d_gene: -
j_gene: TRBJ2-7
abundance: -
v_gene: TRBV7-2
CDR3nt: TGTGCCAGCAGCTTCTCCCGGGACACGTCCTACGAGCAGTACTTC
CDR3aa: CASSFSRDTSYEQYF

d_gene: TRBD2
j_gene: TRBJ2-1
abundance: -
v_gene: TRBV9
CDR3nt: TGTGCCAGCAGCGTAGCTCCAACTAGCGACCCCAGGAATGAGCAGTTCTTC
CDR3aa: CASSVAPTSDPRNEQFF

d_gene: TRBD1
j_gene: TRBJ1-1
abundance: -
v_gene: TRBV6-2/TRBV6-3
CDR3nt: TGTGCCAGCAGTCCAACGGGGACAGGGAATACTGAAGCTTTCTTT
CDR3aa: CASSPTGTGNTEAFF

d_gene: TRBD2
j_gene: TRBJ2-5
abundance: -
v_gene: TRBV18
CDR3nt: TGTGCCAGCTCACGGAGCGGGGGGGAAGAGACCCAGTACTTC
CDR3aa: CASSRSGGEETQYF

d_gene: TRBD2
j_gene: TRBJ2-2
abundance: -
v_gene: TRBV2
CDR3nt: TGTGCCAGCAGCACTAGCGTAAGCACCGGGGAGCTGTTTTTT
CDR3aa: CASSTSVSTGELFF

d_gene: -
j_gene: TRBJ2-5
abundance: -
v_gene: TRBV7-8
CDR3nt: TGTGCCAGCAGTCGGGGTGCTTCGGAGACCCAGTACTTC
CDR3aa: CASSRGASETQYF

d_gene: TRBD2
j_gene: TRBJ2-1
abundance: few
v_gene: TRBV28
CDR3nt: TGTGCCAGCAGTTTCCGACTAGCGCGAGGGATCGAGCAGTTCTTC
CDR3aa: CASSFRLARGIEQFF

d_gene: -
j_gene: TRBJ2-7
abundance: -
v_gene: TRBV5-1
CDR3nt: TGCGCCAGCAGCTTGTCCGGGGGAGACGAGCAGTACTTC
CDR3aa: CASSLSGGDEQYF

d_gene: -
j_gene: TRBJ2-7
abundance: once
v_gene: TRBV11-1
CDR3nt: TGTGCCAGCAGCTCGACAGGAAGCGAGCAGTACTTC
CDR3aa: CASSSTGSEQYF

d_gene: -
j_gene: TRBJ2-3
abundance: -
v_gene: TRBV15
CDR3nt: TGTGCCACCAGCAGAGAACAGACAGATACGCAGTATTTT
CDR3aa: CATSREQTDTQYF

d_gene: -
j_gene: TRBJ2-2
abundance: -
v_gene: TRBV7-2
CDR3nt: TGTGCCAGCAGCTTAGCGTTGGGGGCAGAGACCGGGGAGCTGTTTTTT
CDR3aa: CASSLALGAETGELFF

d_gene: -
j_gene: TRBJ1-2
abundance: -
v_gene: TRBV20-1
CDR3nt: TGCAGTGCTAGGTATTTAGATGGCTACACCTTC
CDR3aa: CSARYLDGYTF

d_gene: -
j_gene: TRBJ2-7
abundance: -
v_gene: TRBV7-9
CDR3nt: TGTGCCAGCAGCTTAGTCCGGTCCGAGCAGTACTTC
CDR3aa: CASSLVRSEQYF

d_gene: -
j_gene: TRBJ1-3
abundance: -
v_gene: TRBV7-9
CDR3nt: TGTGCCAGCAGCCGCAGTAACACTGGAAACACCATATATTTT
CDR3aa: CASSRSNTGNTIYF

d_gene: -
j_gene: TRBJ2-7
abundance: -
v_gene: TRBV18
CDR3nt: TGTGCCAGCTCACCACCTAGCTCCTACGAGCAGTACTTC
CDR3aa: CASSPPSSYEQYF

d_gene: TRBD2
j_gene: TRBJ2-5
abundance: -
v_gene: TRBV4-3
CDR3nt: TGCGCCAGCAGCCAAGATCGGGGGGGCATGGAGACCCAGTACTTC
CDR3aa: CASSQDRGGMETQYF

d_gene: TRBD1
j_gene: TRBJ1-1
abundance: -
v_gene: TRBV10-3
CDR3nt: TGTGCCATCAGTGAGTGGACAGGGGGCGCCGGGGACACTGAAGCTTTCTTT
CDR3aa: CAISEWTGGAGDTEAFF

d_gene: -
j_gene: TRBJ2-1
abundance: -
v_gene: TRBV5-1
CDR3nt: TGCGCCAGCAGCAAGGACAGAACCTACAATGAGCAGTTCTTC
CDR3aa: CASSKDRTYNEQFF

d_gene: -
j_gene: TRBJ2-2
abundance: few
v_gene: TRBV7-9
CDR3nt: TGTGCCAGCAGCTACTACGGGGCGAACACCGGGGAGCTGTTTTTT
CDR3aa: CASSYYGANTGELFF

d_gene: -
j_gene: TRBJ1-1
abundance: -
v_gene: TRBV27
CDR3nt: TGTGCCAGCAGTTTTTACAGGAACACTGAAGCTTTCTTT
CDR3aa: CASSFYRNTEAFF

d_gene: TRBD2
j_gene: TRBJ2-5
abundance: -
v_gene: TRBV7-3
CDR3nt: TGTGCCAGCAGCCCGGGGGGAGGCCAAGAGACCCAGTACTTC
CDR3aa: CASSPGGGQETQYF

d_gene: TRBD1
j_gene: TRBJ1-1
abundance: -
v_gene: TRBV6-4
CDR3nt: TGTGCCAGCAGTTCCGACAGGGGGGGTTTAATCAACACTGAAGCTTTCTTT
CDR3aa: CASSSDRGGLINTEAFF

d_gene: TRBD1
j_gene: TRBJ1-1
abundance: few
v_gene: TRBV10-3
CDR3nt: TGTGCCATCAGCGATCTGGACAGGGGTATTGTGAACACTGAAGCTTTCTTT
CDR3aa: CAISDLDRGIVNTEAFF

d_gene: -
j_gene: TRBJ1-5
abundance: -
v_gene: TRBV4-1
CDR3nt: TGCGCCAGCAGCCAAGACGGTGCCGGCAGGGCCAGCAATCAGCCCCAGCATTTT
CDR3aa: CASSQDGAGRASNQPQHF

d_gene: TRBD2
j_gene: TRBJ2-5
abundance: -
v_gene: TRBV5-1
CDR3nt: TGCGCCAGCAGCTCAGCGGGAGGGCCTAGAGAGACCCAGTACTTC
CDR3aa: CASSSAGGPRETQYF

d_gene: -
j_gene: TRBJ1-2
abundance: -
v_gene: TRBV19
CDR3nt: TGTGCCAGTAGTATATCAGACACCCGAATAGACACCTTC
CDR3aa: CASSISDTRIDTF

d_gene: TRBD2
j_gene: TRBJ2-3
abundance: -
v_gene: TRBV7-9
CDR3nt: TGTGCCAGCAGATCCGGGACTAGTGAGTATACGCAGTATTTT
CDR3aa: CASRSGTSEYTQYF